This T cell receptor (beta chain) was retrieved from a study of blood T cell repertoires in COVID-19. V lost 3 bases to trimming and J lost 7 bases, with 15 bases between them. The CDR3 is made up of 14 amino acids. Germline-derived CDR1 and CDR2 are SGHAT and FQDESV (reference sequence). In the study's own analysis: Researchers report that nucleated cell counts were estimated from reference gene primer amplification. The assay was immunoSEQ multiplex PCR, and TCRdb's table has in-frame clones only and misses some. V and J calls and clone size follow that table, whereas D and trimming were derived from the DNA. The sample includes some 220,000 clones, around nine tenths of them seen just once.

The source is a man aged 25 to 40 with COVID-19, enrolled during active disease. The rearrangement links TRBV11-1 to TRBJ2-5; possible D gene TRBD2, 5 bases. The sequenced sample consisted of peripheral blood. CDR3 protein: CASSFVSGKGTQYF. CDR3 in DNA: TGTGCCAGCAGCTTTGTGTCGGGGAAAGGGACCCAGTACTTC.